The TCR beta chain under discussion was sequenced for a study of T cell changes during pregnancy in multiple sclerosis. V dropped 4 bases and J dropped 0; count of bases not matched to a gene: 3. Germline V gene lookup returns CDR1 KGHSH and CDR2 LQKENI. This CDR3 has 15 residues. TCRdb's table, derived via immunoSEQ multiplex PCR, lists solely in-frame clones and lacks some. The sample includes 65,000 to 95,000 clones, 85% to 95% of them seen just once. The gene calls are TRBV18 and TRBJ1-5; 7 bases align to TRBD1. The sample was peripheral blood, taken after pregnancy. This sequence was found in a female donor in good health, enrolled as a control in a pregnancy study. The CDR3 here is CASSRTGDSNQPQHF. The CDR3 nucleotides read TGTGCCAGCTCACGGACAGGTGATAGCAATCAGCCCCAGCATTTT.